This TCR beta chain emerged from a study of early T cells in non-severe SARS-CoV-2 infection. Study-wide context: RNA in bulk from unsorted whole blood was sequenced, and chains were unpaired. Findings of the study overall: Private and CD4 specificities were missed by VDJdb matching, which favored anti-spike CD8 responses.

This clonotype was picked up many times. Its antigen remains unknown. The CDR3 loop spans 14 amino acids. CDR1 KGHSH and CDR2 LQKENI come from the germline V gene. Trimming took off 3 bases at V and 3 bases at J, with 11 bases between the two ends. Individual cDNA molecules were tagged with unique molecular identifiers. From the 5' RACE reads, TCRdb called clonotypes with MiXCR, one entry per CDR3 protein. In the table there are under 70,000 distinct CDR3 sequences, 5% to 6.5% of which are singletons. Material: whole blood, obtained at baseline. The receptor's source is an adult who was a healthcare worker with PCR-confirmed SARS-CoV-2 infection or an uninfected control (not recorded which). V gene TRBV18 combines with J gene TRBJ1-1; a weak D match, TRBD1 (5 bases). In DNA form, the CDR3 reads TGTGCCAGCTCACCGCCCACGACAGACACTGAAGCTTTCTTT. Encoded protein: CASSPPTTDTEAFF.